This T cell receptor (beta chain) was retrieved from a study of early T cells in non-severe SARS-CoV-2 infection. TCRdb passed the 5' RACE reads through MiXCR, listing each CDR3 protein once. The sample carries about 84,000 distinct CDR3 sequences, roughly 12% recorded once. This clonotype was picked up many times. V lost 4 bases, J lost 2 bases, and 8 bases stayed unmatched. Germline CDR1 and CDR2: SGHRS and YFSETQ. This CDR3 spans 15 amino acids. This chain links TRBV5-1 with TRBJ2-5; 7 bases are a match to TRBD1. The sequence derives from an adult who was a healthcare worker with PCR-confirmed SARS-CoV-2 infection or an uninfected control (not recorded which). The source material was whole blood. In DNA, the CDR3 is TGCGCCAGCAGCGGACCAAGGGACAGACAAGAGACCCAGTACTTC. It specifies CASSGPRDRQETQYF.